This T cell receptor beta chain originates from a study of blood T cell dynamics during melanoma immunotherapy. Study background: Standard first-line treatment here was pembrolizumab or nivolumab plus ipilimumab in metastatic melanoma.

Some clones are missing from TCRdb's copy, which holds only in-frame ones; the method was immunoSEQ multiplex PCR. The sample comprises several thousand clones, approximately 80% of which are singletons, and about 14% rests with the top ten. Indicated time point: week 3, after first cycle of checkpoint inhibitor. This clone has only one observation. Trimming took off 4 bases at V and 2 bases at J, with 11 bases between the two ends. The CDR3 is 14 amino acids. Germline CDR1 LNHDA, CDR2 SQIVND (reference sequence). Sequences were derived from blood, sampled from a patient treated with checkpoint blockade. V is TRBV19 and J is TRBJ1-2; a weak D match, TRBD1 (6 bases). The TCR was taken from a human donor with melanoma. Written as DNA, the CDR3 is TGTGCCAGTAGTACCCCAGGGGAGAACTATGGCTACACCTTC. Protein product: CASSTPGENYGYTF.